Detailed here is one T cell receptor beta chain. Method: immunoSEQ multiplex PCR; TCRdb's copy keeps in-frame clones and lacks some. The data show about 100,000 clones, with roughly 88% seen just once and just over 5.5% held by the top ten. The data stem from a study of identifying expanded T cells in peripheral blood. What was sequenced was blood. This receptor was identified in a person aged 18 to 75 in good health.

CDR3: CASTRDSSYEAFF. CDR3 coding DNA: TGTGCCAGCACTCGGGACAGCTCATATGAAGCTTTCTTT. The chain has TRBV2 and TRBJ1-1; TRBD1 aligns across 7 bases. The ends lost 7 bases at V and 7 bases at J; junction bases unmatched: 9. Germline values: CDR1 SNHLY, CDR2 FYNNEI. The CDR3 totals 13 residues.